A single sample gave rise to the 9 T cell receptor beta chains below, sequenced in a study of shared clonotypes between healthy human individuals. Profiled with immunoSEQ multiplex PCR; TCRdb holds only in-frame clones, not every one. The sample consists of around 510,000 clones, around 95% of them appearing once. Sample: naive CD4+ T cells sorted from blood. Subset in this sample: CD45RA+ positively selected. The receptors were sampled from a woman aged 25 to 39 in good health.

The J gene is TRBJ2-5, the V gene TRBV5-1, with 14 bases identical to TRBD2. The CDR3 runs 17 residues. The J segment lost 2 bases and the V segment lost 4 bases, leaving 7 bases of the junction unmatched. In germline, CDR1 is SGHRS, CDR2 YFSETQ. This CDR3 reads CASSAAGLAGGQETQYF. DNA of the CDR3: TGCGCCAGCAGCGCGGCTGGACTAGCGGGAGGTCAAGAGACCCAGTACTTC.

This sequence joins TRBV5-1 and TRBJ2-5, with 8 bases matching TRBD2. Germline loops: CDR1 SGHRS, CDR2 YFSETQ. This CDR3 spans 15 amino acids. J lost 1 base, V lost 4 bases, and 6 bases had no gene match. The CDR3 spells CASSGGGRPQETQYF. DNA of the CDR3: TGCGCCAGCAGCGGGGGCGGGAGGCCCCAAGAGACCCAGTACTTC.

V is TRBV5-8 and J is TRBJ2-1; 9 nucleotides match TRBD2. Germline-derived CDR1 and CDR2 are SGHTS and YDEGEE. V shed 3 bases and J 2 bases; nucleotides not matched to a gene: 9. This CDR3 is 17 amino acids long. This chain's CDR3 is CASSWAIGTSPYNEQFF. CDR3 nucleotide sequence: TGTGCCAGCAGCTGGGCCATAGGGACTAGCCCCTACAATGAGCAGTTCTTC.

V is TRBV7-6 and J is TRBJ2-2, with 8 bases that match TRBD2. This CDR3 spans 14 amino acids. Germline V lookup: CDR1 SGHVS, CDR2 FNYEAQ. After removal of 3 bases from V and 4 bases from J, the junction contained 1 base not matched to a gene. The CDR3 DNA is TGTGCCAGCAGCTTTAGCGGGATCACCGGGGAGCTGTTTTTT. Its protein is CASSFSGITGELFF.

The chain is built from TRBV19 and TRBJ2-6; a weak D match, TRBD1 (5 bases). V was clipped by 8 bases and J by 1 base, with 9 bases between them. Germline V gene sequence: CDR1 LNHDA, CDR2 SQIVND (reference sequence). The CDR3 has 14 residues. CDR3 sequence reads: CASRPGSGANVLTF. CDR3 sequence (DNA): TGTGCCAGTCGACCAGGGTCTGGGGCCAACGTCCTGACTTTC.

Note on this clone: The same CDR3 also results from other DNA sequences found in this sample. Written as DNA, the CDR3 is TGTGCCAGCAGTTTTTCGGAAAAACTGTTTTTT. This encodes CASSFSEKLFF. This chain joins TRBV28 and TRBJ1-4, with D unclear. The ends were cut back, 3 bases at V and 8 bases at J, with 4 bases in the middle. The germline V gene has CDR1 MDHEN and CDR2 SYDVKM. CDR3 size: 11 residues.

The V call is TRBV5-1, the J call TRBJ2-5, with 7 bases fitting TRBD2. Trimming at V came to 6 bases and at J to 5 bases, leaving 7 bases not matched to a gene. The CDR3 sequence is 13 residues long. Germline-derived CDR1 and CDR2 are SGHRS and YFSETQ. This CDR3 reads CASMGGPGETQYF. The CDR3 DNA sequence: TGCGCCAGCATGGGAGGGCCGGGGGAGACCCAGTACTTC.

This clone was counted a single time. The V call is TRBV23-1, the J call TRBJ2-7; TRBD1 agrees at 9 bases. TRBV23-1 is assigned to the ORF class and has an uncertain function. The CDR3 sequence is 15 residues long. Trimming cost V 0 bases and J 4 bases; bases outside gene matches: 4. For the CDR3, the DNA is TGCGCCAGCAGTCAATCCGGGACAGGGTTATACGAGCAGTACTTC. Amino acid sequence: CASSQSGTGLYEQYF.

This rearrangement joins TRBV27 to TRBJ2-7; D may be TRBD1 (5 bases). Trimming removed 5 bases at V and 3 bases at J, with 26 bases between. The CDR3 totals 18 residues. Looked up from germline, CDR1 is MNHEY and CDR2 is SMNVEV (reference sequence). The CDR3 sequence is CASSHKGWSGQGFYEQYF. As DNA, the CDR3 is TGTGCCAGCAGTCACAAAGGGTGGAGTGGGCAGGGATTCTACGAGCAGTACTTC.